These 29 T cell receptor beta chains were all obtained from the same sample, sequenced in a study of cytomegalovirus exposure and HLA in healthy donors. The PCR had 60 Vbeta and 13 Jbeta primers. Clones were sequenced by immunoSEQ multiplex PCR, and TCRdb holds only the in-frame ones, with some missing. Of more than 120,000 clones in the sample, around 82% were seen once. Sequenced sample: PBMCs. The source is a woman aged 35 to 49 in good health and CMV-seropositive.

The gene calls are TRBV5-6 and TRBJ2-7; D remains ambiguous. Germline V gives CDR1 SGHDT, CDR2 YYEEEE. CDR3 length: 12 amino acids. V shed 0 bases and J shed 6 bases, with 7 bases lying between them. The CDR3 sequence: CASSLAGIEQYF. The CDR3, as DNA: TGTGCCAGCAGCTTGGCAGGTATCGAGCAGTACTTC. The full variable domain, with the rest looked up from reference TRBV5-6 and TRBJ2-7, is DAGVTQSPTHLIKTRGQQVTLRCSPKSGHDTVSWYQQALGQGPQFIFQYYEEEERQRGNFPDRFSGHQFPNYSSELNVNALLLGDSALYLCASSLAGIEQYFGPGTRLTVT.

The chain combines TRBV19 with TRBJ1-2, with 10 bases matching TRBD1. The CDR3 contains 16 residues. Trimming took 3 bases from V and 7 from J; bases not matched to a gene: 11. Germline lookup yields CDR1 LNHDA and CDR2 SQIVND (reference sequence). In DNA, the CDR3 is TGTGCCAGTAGTATCCCTTCGACAGGGGGCGCGGTTGGCTACACCTTC. Translated: CASSIPSTGGAVGYTF.

V is TRBV27 and J is TRBJ1-5; D gene ambiguous. Germline V gene sequence: CDR1 MNHEY, CDR2 SMNVEV (reference sequence). The CDR3 has 13 amino acids. V shed 5 bases and J shed 5 bases, with 10 bases lying between them. The CDR3 loop reads CASSLRVHQPQHF. CDR3 bases: TGTGCCAGCAGTCTCCGGGTCCATCAGCCCCAGCATTTT.

The chain carries TRBV6-5 and TRBJ2-5; D not resolved. V dropped 5 bases and J dropped 1 base, with 14 bases sitting between them. CDR1 is MNHEY and CDR2 is SVGAGI in the germline V gene. CDR3 length: 15 residues. The CDR3 protein is CASSPSYISQETQYF. The CDR3 DNA sequence: TGTGCCAGCAGTCCCAGTTACATCTCCCAAGAGACCCAGTACTTC.

The count of this clone is one. The rearrangement links TRBV15 to TRBJ2-7, with 9 bases aligning to TRBD2. The CDR3 length is 15 residues. V lost 4 bases and J lost 7; bases outside the gene matches: 11. Germline lookup yields CDR1 LNHNV and CDR2 YYDKDF (reference sequence). The CDR3 spells CATSTLGLAGKEQYF. CDR3 in DNA: TGTGCCACCAGCACTCTGGGACTAGCTGGGAAGGAGCAGTACTTC.

As DNA, the CDR3 is TGTGCCAGCAGTTTGAGGGGGTTCTACTACGAGCAGTACTTC. Residues: CASSLRGFYYEQYF. The rearrangement uses TRBV6-5 and TRBJ2-7; a possible D gene is TRBD1 (6 bases). The germline V and J ends were trimmed by 4 bases and 3 bases, with 13 bases remaining between them. This CDR3 is built from 14 residues. CDR1 is MNHEY and CDR2 is SVGAGI in the germline V gene.

CDR3 in DNA: TGTGCCAGCAGGACCGGGGGTCAGCCCCAGCATTTT. It is translated as CASRTGGQPQHF. V is TRBV27 and J is TRBJ1-5, with a weak D call TRBD1 (5 bases). CDR1 and CDR2 from the germline V gene are MNHEY and SMNVEV (reference sequence). V lost 6 bases to trimming and J lost 6 bases, with 9 bases between them. The CDR3 has 12 residues.

The chain joins TRBV11-2 to TRBJ2-7; the D gene is possibly TRBD2 (6 bases). The V end lost 4 bases, the J end lost 6 bases, and 16 bases lay between the germline ends. The CDR3 runs to 14 residues. The germline V gene encodes CDR1 SGHAT and CDR2 FQNNGV. The CDR3 DNA follows: TGTGCCAGCAGCTCGGCGGGACCCCCGGCCGAGCAGTACTTC. This sequence encodes CASSSAGPPAEQYF.

The gene calls are TRBV19 and TRBJ2-7; no clear D. V lost 1 base, J lost 6 bases, and 10 bases lay in between. The CDR3 runs 13 residues. The germline gives CDR1 LNHDA, CDR2 SQIVND (reference sequence). The CDR3 here is CASSIGWAGEQYF. The CDR3 nucleotides are TGTGCCAGTAGTATAGGCTGGGCTGGCGAGCAGTACTTC.

The rearrangement uses TRBV2 and TRBJ2-1; TRBD2 matches 9 bases. J lost 7 bases, V lost 7 bases, and 11 bases had no gene match. Germline V lookup: CDR1 SNHLY, CDR2 FYNNEI. The CDR3 spans 15 residues. In DNA form, the CDR3 reads TGTGCCAGCACCTCAGAAGGTCTAGCGGGAAATGAGCAGTTCTTC. This translates into CASTSEGLAGNEQFF.

This chain connects TRBV10-3 to TRBJ1-5; 7 bases are shared with TRBD1. The CDR3 is made up of 14 amino acids. The V gene end was trimmed by 8 bases and the J gene end by 7 bases; junction bases not matched to a gene: 11. CDR1 is ENHRY and CDR2 is SYGVKD in the germline V gene. CDR3 bases: TGTGCCATCGGGACAGCTGGGATTGGGCAGCCCCAGCATTTT. Translating it yields CAIGTAGIGQPQHF.

A single count supports this clone. V is TRBV28 and J is TRBJ2-1; D is perhaps TRBD2 (5 bases). Trimming cost V 7 bases and J 3 bases, with 16 bases left between them. The CDR3 covers 15 residues. Germline values: CDR1 MDHEN, CDR2 SYDVKM. CDR3 in DNA: TGTGCCAGCACCGGCTTGGGCGGGCTCTACAATGAGCAGTTCTTC. It is translated as CASTGLGGLYNEQFF.

This chain joins TRBV5-6 and TRBJ2-7, with 11 bases lining up with TRBD1. This CDR3 is built from 14 residues. In germline, CDR1 is SGHDT, CDR2 YYEEEE. V lost 4 bases, J lost 2 bases, and 2 bases stayed unmatched. This chain's CDR3 is CASSPGQGAYEQYF. Written as DNA, the CDR3 is TGTGCCAGCAGCCCGGGACAGGGGGCCTACGAGCAGTACTTC.

The sample holds a few counts of this clone. CDR3 amino acids: CASSQDRGRRETQYF. In DNA, the CDR3 is TGTGCCAGCAGCCAAGATAGAGGGAGGAGGGAGACCCAGTACTTC. V gene TRBV14 combines with J gene TRBJ2-5, with D possibly TRBD2 on 6 matching bases. This CDR3 is 15 amino acids long. In germline, CDR1 is SGHDN, CDR2 FVKESK. Trimming pared 0 bases from V and 5 bases from J, leaving 13 bases between. The full variable domain, rest sourced from reference TRBV14 and TRBJ2-5, is EAGVTQFPSHSVIEKGQTVTLRCDPISGHDNLYWYRRVMGKEIKFLLHFVKESKQDESGMPNNRFLAERTGGTYSTLKVQPAELEDSGVYFCASSQDRGRRETQYFGPGTRLLVL.

This clone was picked up one time. This chain links TRBV28 with TRBJ1-2; D is undetermined. Trimming removed 4 bases from V and 0 bases from J, with 6 bases in between. The CDR3 is 13 residues long. Per the germline V gene, CDR1 is MDHEN and CDR2 is SYDVKM. CDR3 nucleotides: TGTGCCAGCAGTTCCGGGGCTAACTATGGCTACACCTTC. This codes for CASSSGANYGYTF.

The chain combines TRBV29-1 with TRBJ2-1, with 9 bases identical to TRBD2. From germline, CDR1 is SQVTM and CDR2 ANQGSEA. V lost 6 bases and J lost 7; bases outside the gene matches: 13. CDR3 length: 15 amino acids. The CDR3 loop reads CSVYLLAGQVNEQFF. The CDR3 DNA sequence: TGCAGCGTGTACCTTCTAGCGGGACAAGTAAATGAGCAGTTCTTC.

This clone appeared once. V and J are TRBV27 and TRBJ1-5; D is possibly TRBD1 (6 bases). The CDR3 contains 15 residues. CDR1 and CDR2 from the germline V gene are MNHEY and SMNVEV (reference sequence). The V end was cut by 4 bases, the J end by 4 bases, with 14 bases between. The CDR3 here is CASSSLGQRNQPQHF. The CDR3 nucleotides read TGTGCCAGCAGTTCGCTAGGACAGAGAAATCAGCCCCAGCATTTT.

The chain is built from TRBV5-1 and TRBJ2-1, with D possibly being TRBD2 (5 bases). Germline-derived CDR1 and CDR2 are SGHRS and YFSETQ. V dropped 2 bases and J dropped 9 bases, with 18 bases sitting between them. The CDR3 extends over 15 amino acids. CDR3 DNA: TGCGCCAGCAGCTTCCAGGACTCCAGGTCGGGTGAGCAGTTCTTC. Its translation is CASSFQDSRSGEQFF.

This chain links TRBV19 with TRBJ1-5, with D hard to call. Deletions cut 7 bases from V and 11 bases from J, with 21 bases between. Looked up from germline, CDR1 is LNHDA and CDR2 is SQIVND (reference sequence). This CDR3 is 14 amino acids long. Here the CDR3 reads CASTISGAPFAQHF. CDR3 bases: TGTGCCAGTACGATTAGTGGAGCTCCCTTTGCCCAGCATTTT.

Comment on this clone: At the DNA level, this CDR3 is encoded by other sequences in the same sample as well. The chain is built from TRBV7-9 and TRBJ2-7, with D perhaps TRBD1 (6 bases). The CDR3 consists of 13 residues. Germline V gene data show CDR1 as SEHNR and CDR2 as FQNEAQ (reference sequence). Trimming took off 3 bases at V and 7 bases at J, with 13 bases between the two ends. The CDR3 sequence is CASSFTTQGEQYF. DNA of the CDR3: TGTGCCAGCAGCTTTACCACCCAGGGGGAGCAGTACTTC.

V gene TRBV12-5 combines with J gene TRBJ2-7; 7 bases match TRBD1. CDR3 size: 14 residues. V shed 4 bases, J shed 0 bases, and the junction held 3 bases outside the gene matches. CDR1 and CDR2 from the germline V gene are LGHNT and FRNRAP. CDR3 sequence (DNA): TGTGCTAGTGGTTCGGACAGGAGCTCCTACGAGCAGTACTTC. Amino acids: CASGSDRSSYEQYF.

The CDR3 sequence is CASSLDRRRTEAFF. The DNA for the CDR3 is TGTGCCAGCAGCTTAGACAGACGGCGCACTGAAGCTTTCTTT. This chain uses TRBV28 with TRBJ1-1, with D perhaps TRBD1 (5 bases). Germline CDR1 is MDHEN and CDR2 is SYDVKM. V was cut by 6 bases and J by 4 bases, with 15 bases left in between. The CDR3 is made up of 14 amino acids.

The V call is TRBV7-8, the J call TRBJ1-1, with D uncertain. Germline V gene data show CDR1 as SGHVS and CDR2 as FQNEAQ. The CDR3 runs to 14 residues. V was shortened by 5 bases and J by 0 bases, with 10 bases between the two germline ends. The CDR3 DNA sequence: TGTGCCAGCAGCGCGACTCGTGTGAACACTGAAGCTTTCTTT. Translated, it gives CASSATRVNTEAFF.

The V gene is TRBV21-1, the J gene TRBJ2-6; the D call in the table, TRBD1, was not verified against the DNA. TRBV21-1 is described as a pseudogene. CDR3 length: 16 amino acids. The CDR3 region has the DNA TGTGCCAGCAGCGAAGGGTACAGGTCCGGGGCCAACGTCCTGACTTTC. Translating gives CASSEGYRSGANVLTF.

This clone was recorded a few times. The rearrangement links TRBV28 to TRBJ2-1, with 7 bases fitting TRBD2. The CDR3 consists of 16 residues. Germline lookup yields CDR1 MDHEN and CDR2 SYDVKM. The V gene end was trimmed by 5 bases and the J gene end by 2 bases; junction bases not matched to a gene: 9. CDR3 amino acids: CASSPYKGLAYNEQFF. CDR3 nucleotides: TGTGCCAGCAGTCCCTATAAAGGACTAGCCTACAATGAGCAGTTCTTC.

The chain couples TRBV6-5 to TRBJ1-6; possibly TRBD1 for D (5 bases). Trimming pared 2 bases from V and 10 bases from J, leaving 18 bases between. Germline V gene data show CDR1 as MNHEY and CDR2 as SVGAGI. The CDR3 is made up of 16 amino acids. The CDR3 loop is CASSYRGTSNGSPLHF. The CDR3 coding sequence is TGTGCCAGCAGTTACCGGGGGACGTCGAATGGCTCACCCCTCCACTTT.

V and J are TRBV7-2 and TRBJ1-1, with 8 bases aligning to TRBD1. Losses at the gene ends were 3 bases for V and 11 bases for J; bases not matched to a gene: 5. Per the germline V gene, CDR1 is SGHTA and CDR2 is FQGNSA. This CDR3 is 12 amino acids long. This CDR3 reads CASSFPWDRAFF. The CDR3, as DNA: TGTGCCAGCAGCTTCCCCTGGGACAGGGCTTTCTTT.

This chain joins TRBV5-1 and TRBJ1-1; D ambiguous. Looked up from germline, CDR1 is SGHRS and CDR2 is YFSETQ. With 4 bases removed from V and 2 bases from J, the gap between germline ends came to 15 bases. CDR3 length: 15 amino acids. The CDR3 DNA is TGCGCCAGCAGCCCGGGTGAGTGGCTCAACACTGAAGCTTTCTTT. Translation gives CASSPGEWLNTEAFF.

The rearrangement joins TRBV4-2 to TRBJ2-7; TRBD2 matches at 7 bases. Trimming took 1 base from V and 6 from J; bases not matched to a gene: 0. Germline CDR1 LGHNA, CDR2 YNFKEQ. This CDR3 spans 12 amino acids. For the CDR3, the DNA is TGTGCCAGCAGCCAAGGGGGGGGCGAGCAGTACTTC. Its protein is CASSQGGGEQYF.